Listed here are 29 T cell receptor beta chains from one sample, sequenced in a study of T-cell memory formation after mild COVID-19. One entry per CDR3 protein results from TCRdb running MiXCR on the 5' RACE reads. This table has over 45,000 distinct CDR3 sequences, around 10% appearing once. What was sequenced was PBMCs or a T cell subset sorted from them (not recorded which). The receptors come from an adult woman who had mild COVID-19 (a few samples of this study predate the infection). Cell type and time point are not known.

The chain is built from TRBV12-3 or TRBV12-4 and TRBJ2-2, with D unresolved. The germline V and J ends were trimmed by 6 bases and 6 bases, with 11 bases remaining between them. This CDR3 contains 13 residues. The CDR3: CASSPYSPGELFF. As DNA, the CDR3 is TGTGCCAGCAGCCCATACAGCCCCGGGGAGCTGTTTTTT.

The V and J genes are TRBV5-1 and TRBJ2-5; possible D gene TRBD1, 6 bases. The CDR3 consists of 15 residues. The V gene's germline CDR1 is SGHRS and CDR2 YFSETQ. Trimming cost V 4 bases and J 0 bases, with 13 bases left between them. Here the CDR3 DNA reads TGCGCCAGCAGCCCCGGGACAACGTACCAAGAGACCCAGTACTTC. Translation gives CASSPGTTYQETQYF.

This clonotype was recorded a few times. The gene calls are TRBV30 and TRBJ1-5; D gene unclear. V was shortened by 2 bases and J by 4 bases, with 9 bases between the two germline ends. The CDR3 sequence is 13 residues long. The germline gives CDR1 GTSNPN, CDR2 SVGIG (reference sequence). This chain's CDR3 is CAWSRAGNQPQHF. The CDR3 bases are TGTGCCTGGAGTAGGGCAGGTAATCAGCCCCAGCATTTT.

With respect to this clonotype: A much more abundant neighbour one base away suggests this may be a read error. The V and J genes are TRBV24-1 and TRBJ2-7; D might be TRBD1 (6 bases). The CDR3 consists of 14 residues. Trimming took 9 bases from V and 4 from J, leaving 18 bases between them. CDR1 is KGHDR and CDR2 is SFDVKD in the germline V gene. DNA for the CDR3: TGTGCCACCTCACCGGACATGGGACAATACGAGCAGTACTTC. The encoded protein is CATSPDMGQYEQYF.

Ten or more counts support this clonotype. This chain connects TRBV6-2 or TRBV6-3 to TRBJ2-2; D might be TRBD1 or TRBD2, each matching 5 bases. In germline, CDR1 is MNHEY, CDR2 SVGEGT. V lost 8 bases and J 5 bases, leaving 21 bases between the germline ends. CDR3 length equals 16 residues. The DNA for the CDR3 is TGTGCCAGCGCCCGGAGGACAAGCAGTGAAACCGGGGAGCTGTTTTTT. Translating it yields CASARRTSSETGELFF.

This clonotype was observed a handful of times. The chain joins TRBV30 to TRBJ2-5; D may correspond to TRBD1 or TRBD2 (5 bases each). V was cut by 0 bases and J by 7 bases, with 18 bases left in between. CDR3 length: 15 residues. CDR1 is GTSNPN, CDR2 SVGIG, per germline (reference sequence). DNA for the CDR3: TGTGCCTGGAGTGTACAGGCAGCCCAAGGAGGGACCCAGTACTTC. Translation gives CAWSVQAAQGGTQYF.

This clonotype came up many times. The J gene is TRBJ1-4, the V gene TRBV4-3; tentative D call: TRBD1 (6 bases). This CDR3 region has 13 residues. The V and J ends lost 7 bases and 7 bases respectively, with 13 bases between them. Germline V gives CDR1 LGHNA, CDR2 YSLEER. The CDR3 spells CASNGGFGEKLFF. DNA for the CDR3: TGCGCCAGCAACGGGGGCTTCGGTGAAAAACTGTTTTTT.

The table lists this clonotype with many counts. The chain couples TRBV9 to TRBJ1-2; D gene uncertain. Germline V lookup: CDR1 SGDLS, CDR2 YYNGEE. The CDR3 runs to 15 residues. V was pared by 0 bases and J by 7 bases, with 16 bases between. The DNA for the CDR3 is TGTGCCAGCAGCGTAGGGAAGGGAGTTCGTAGTGGCTACACCTTC. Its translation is CASSVGKGVRSGYTF.

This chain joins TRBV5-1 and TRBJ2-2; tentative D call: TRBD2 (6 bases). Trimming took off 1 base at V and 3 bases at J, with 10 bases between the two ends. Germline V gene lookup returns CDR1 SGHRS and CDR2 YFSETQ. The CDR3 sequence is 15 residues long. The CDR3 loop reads CASSLPVADTGELFF. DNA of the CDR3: TGCGCCAGCAGCTTGCCGGTAGCGGACACCGGGGAGCTGTTTTTT.

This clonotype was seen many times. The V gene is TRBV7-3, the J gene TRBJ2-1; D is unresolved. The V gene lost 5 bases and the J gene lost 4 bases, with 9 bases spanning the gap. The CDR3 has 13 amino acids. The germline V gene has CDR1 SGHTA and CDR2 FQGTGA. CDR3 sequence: CASSPGSYNEQFF. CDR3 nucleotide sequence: TGTGCCAGCAGCCCCGGGTCTTACAATGAGCAGTTCTTC.

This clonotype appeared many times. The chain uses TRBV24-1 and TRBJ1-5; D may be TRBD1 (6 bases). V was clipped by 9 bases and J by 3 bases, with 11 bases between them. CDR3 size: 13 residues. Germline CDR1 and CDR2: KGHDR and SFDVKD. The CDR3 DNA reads TGTGCCACCTCGGACAGCCTCAATCAGCCCCAGCATTTT. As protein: CATSDSLNQPQHF.

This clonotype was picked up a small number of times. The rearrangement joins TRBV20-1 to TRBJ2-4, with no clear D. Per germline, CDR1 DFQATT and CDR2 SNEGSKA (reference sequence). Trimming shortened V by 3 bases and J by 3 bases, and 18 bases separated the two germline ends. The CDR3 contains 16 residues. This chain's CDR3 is CSARVIRRWGKNIQYF. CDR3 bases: TGCAGTGCTAGGGTTATAAGGAGATGGGGCAAAAACATTCAGTACTTC.

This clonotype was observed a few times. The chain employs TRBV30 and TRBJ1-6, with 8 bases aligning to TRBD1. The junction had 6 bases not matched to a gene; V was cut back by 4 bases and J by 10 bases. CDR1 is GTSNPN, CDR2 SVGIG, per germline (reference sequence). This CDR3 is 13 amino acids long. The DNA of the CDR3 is TGTGCCTGGACGCAGGGGGCCGGGTCACCCCTCCACTTT. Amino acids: CAWTQGAGSPLHF.

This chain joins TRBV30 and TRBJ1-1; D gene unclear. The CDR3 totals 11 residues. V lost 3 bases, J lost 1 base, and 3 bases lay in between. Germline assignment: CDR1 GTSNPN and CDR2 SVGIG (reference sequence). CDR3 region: CAWRKNTEAFF. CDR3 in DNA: TGTGCCTGGAGAAAGAACACTGAAGCTTTCTTT.

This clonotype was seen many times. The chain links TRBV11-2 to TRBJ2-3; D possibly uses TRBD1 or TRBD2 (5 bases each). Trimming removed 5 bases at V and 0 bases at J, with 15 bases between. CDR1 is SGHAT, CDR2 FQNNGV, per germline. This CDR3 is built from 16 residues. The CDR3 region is CASSPRGRGSTDTQYF. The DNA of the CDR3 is TGTGCCAGCAGCCCGAGGGGCCGCGGAAGCACAGATACGCAGTATTTT.

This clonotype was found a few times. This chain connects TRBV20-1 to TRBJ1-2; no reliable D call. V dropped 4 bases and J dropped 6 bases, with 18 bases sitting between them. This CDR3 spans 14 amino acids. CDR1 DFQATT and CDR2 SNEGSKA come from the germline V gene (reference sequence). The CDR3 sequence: CSATRAGPRDGYTF. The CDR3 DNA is TGCAGTGCTACGCGGGCAGGTCCGAGAGATGGCTACACCTTC.

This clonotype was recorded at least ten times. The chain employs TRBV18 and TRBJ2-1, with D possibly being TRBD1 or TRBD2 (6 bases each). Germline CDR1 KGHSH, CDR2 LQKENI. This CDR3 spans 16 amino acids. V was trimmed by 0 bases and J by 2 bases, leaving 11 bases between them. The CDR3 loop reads CASSPPTGGAYNEQFF. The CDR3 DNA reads TGTGCCAGCTCACCACCGACAGGAGGGGCCTACAATGAGCAGTTCTTC.

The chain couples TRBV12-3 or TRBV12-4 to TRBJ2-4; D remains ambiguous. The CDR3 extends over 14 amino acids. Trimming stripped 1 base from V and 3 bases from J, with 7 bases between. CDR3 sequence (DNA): TGTGCCAGCAGTTTAGTGGTGGACAAAAACATTCAGTACTTC. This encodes CASSLVVDKNIQYF.

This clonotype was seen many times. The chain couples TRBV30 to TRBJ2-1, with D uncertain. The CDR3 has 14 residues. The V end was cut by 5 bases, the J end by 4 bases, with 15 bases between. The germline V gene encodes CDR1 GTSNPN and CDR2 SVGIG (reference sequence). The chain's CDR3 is CAWAGRTPYNEQFF. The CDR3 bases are TGTGCCTGGGCCGGCAGGACGCCATACAATGAGCAGTTCTTC.

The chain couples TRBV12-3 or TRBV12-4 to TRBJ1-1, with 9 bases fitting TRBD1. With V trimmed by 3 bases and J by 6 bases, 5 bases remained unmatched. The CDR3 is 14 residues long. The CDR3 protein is CASSLGTGFSEAFF. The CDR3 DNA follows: TGTGCCAGCAGTTTGGGGACAGGGTTCTCTGAAGCTTTCTTT.

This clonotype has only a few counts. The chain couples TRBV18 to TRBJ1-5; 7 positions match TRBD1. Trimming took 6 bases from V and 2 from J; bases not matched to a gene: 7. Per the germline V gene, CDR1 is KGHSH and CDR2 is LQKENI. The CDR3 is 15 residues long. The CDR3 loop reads CASSPGGQGNQPQHF. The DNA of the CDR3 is TGTGCCAGCTCGCCCGGCGGACAGGGCAATCAGCCCCAGCATTTT.

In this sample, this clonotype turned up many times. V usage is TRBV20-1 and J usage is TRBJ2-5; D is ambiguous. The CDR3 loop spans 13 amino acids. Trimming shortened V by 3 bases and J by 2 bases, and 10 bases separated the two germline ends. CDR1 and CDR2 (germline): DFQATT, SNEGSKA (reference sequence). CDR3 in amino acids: CSARYGLQETQYF. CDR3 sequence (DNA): TGCAGTGCTAGGTACGGCCTTCAAGAGACCCAGTACTTC.

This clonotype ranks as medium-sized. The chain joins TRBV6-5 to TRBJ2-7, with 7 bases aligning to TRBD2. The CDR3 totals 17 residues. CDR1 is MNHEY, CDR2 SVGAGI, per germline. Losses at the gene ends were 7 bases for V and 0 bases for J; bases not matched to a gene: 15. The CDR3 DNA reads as TGTGCCAGCACTCGACTAGCCCGGCCCCCAAGCTCCTACGAGCAGTACTTC. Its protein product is CASTRLARPPSSYEQYF.

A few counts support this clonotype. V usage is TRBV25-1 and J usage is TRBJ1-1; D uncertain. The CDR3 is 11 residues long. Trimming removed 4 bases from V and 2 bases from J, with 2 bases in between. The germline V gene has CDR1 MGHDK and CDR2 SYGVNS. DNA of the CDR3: TGTGCCAGCAGTGGCAACACTGAAGCTTTCTTT. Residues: CASSGNTEAFF.

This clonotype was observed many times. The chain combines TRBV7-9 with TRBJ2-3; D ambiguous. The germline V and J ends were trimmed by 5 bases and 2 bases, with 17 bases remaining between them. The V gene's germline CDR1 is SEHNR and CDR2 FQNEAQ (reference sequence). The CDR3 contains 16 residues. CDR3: CASSTRSRVPTDTQYF. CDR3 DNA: TGTGCCAGCAGCACCCGATCTAGAGTCCCCACAGATACGCAGTATTTT.

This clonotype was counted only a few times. The CDR3 DNA is TGTGCCACCGGACAGGGTTACTCTGGAAACACCATATATTTT. Amino acids: CATGQGYSGNTIYF. This chain links TRBV19 with TRBJ1-3; 8 positions match TRBD1. The V and J ends lost 10 bases and 0 bases, in that order; junction bases with no gene match: 5. The CDR3 runs to 14 residues. CDR1 is LNHDA, CDR2 SQIVND, per germline (reference sequence). Combining the CDR3 with reference TRBV19 and TRBJ1-3 gives the whole variable domain DGGITQSPKYLFRKEGQNVTLSCEQNLNHDAMYWYRQDPGQGLRLIYYSQIVNDFQKGDIAEGYSVSREKKESFPLTVTSAQKNPTAFYLCATGQGYSGNTIYFGEGSWLTVV.

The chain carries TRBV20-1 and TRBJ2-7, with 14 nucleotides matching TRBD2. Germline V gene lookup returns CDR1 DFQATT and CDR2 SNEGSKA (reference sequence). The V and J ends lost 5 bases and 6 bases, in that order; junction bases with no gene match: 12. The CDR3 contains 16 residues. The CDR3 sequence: CSALGTSGSFSGEQYF. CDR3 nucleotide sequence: TGCAGTGCTCTAGGGACTAGCGGGAGTTTCTCAGGCGAGCAGTACTTC.

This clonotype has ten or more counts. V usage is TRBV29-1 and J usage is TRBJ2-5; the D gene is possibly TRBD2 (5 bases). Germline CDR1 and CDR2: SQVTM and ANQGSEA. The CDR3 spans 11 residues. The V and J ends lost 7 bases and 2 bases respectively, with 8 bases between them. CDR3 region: CSGGSQETQYF. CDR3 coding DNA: TGCAGCGGAGGGAGTCAAGAGACCCAGTACTTC. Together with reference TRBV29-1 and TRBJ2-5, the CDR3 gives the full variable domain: SAVISQKPSRDICQRGTSLTIQCQVDSQVTMMFWYRQQPGQSLTLIATANQGSEATYESGFVIDKFPISRPNLTFSTLTVSNMSPEDSSIYLCSGGSQETQYFGPGTRLLVL.

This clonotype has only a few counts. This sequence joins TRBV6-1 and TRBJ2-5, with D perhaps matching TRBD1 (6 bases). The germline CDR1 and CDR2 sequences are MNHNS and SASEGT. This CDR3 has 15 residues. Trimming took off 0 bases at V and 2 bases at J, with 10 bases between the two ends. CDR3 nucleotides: TGTGCCAGCAGTGAAGCCACAGGGAGACAAGAGACCCAGTACTTC. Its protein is CASSEATGRQETQYF.